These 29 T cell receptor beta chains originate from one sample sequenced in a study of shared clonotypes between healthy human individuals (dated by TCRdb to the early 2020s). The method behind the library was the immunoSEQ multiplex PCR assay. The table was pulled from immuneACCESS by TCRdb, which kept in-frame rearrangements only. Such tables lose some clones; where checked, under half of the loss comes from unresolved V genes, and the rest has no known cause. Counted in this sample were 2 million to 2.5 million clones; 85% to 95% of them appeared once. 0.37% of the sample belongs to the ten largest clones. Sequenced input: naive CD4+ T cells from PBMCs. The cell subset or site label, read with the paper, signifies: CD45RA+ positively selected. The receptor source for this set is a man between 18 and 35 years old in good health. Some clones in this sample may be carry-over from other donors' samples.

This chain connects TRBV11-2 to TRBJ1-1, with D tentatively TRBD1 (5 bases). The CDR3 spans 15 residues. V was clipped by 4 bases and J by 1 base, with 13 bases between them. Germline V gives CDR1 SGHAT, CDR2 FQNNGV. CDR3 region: CASSSLRDQNTEAFF. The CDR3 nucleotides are TGTGCCAGCAGCTCCCTCAGGGACCAGAACACTGAAGCTTTCTTT.

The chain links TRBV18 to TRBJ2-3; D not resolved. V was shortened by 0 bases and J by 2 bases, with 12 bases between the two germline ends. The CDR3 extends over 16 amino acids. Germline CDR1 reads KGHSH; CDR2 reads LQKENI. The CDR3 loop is CASSPPWLPFTDTQYF. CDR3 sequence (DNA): TGTGCCAGCTCACCACCGTGGCTACCATTCACAGATACGCAGTATTTT.

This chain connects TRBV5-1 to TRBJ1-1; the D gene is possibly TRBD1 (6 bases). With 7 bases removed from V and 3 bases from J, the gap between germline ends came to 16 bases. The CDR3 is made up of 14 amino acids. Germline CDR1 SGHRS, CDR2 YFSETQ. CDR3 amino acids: CASALHRVDTEAFF. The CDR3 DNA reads TGCGCCAGCGCTCTTCACAGGGTCGACACTGAAGCTTTCTTT.

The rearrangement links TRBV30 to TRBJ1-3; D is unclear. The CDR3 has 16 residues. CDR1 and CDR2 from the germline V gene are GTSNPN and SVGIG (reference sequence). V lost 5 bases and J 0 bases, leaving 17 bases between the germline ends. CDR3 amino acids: CAWEGRTFGSGNTIYF. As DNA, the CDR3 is TGTGCCTGGGAGGGCAGGACCTTCGGCTCTGGAAACACCATATATTTT.

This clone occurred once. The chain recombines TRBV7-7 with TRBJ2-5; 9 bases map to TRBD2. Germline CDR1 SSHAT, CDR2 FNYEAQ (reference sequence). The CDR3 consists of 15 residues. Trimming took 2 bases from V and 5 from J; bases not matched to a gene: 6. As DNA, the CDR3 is TGTGCCAGCAGCTTAAGGTCTAGCGGGACCGAGACCCAGTACTTC. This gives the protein CASSLRSSGTETQYF.

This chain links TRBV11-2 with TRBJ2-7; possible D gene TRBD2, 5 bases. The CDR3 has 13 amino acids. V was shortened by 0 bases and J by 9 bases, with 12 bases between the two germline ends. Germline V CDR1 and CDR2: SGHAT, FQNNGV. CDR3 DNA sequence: TGTGCCAGCAGCTTAGATCCTGAGGGATCGCAGTACTTC. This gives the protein CASSLDPEGSQYF.

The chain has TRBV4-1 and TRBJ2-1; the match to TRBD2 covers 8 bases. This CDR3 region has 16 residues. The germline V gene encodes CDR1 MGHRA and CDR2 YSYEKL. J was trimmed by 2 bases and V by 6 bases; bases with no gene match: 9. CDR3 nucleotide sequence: TGCGCCAGCAGAGAAAGCGGGAGTTTTGCCTACAATGAGCAGTTCTTC. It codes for CASRESGSFAYNEQFF.

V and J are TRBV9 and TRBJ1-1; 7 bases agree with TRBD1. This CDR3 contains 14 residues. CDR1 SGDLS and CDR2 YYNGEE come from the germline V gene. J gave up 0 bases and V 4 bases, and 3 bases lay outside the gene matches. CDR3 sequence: CASSRGQMNTEAFF. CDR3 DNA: TGTGCCAGCAGCCGGGGACAGATGAACACTGAAGCTTTCTTT. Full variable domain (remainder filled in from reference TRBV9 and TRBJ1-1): DSGVTQTPKHLITATGQRVTLRCSPRSGDLSVYWYQQSLDQGLQFLIQYYNGEERAKGNILERFSAQQFPDLHSELNLSSLELGDSALYFCASSRGQMNTEAFFGQGTRLTVV.

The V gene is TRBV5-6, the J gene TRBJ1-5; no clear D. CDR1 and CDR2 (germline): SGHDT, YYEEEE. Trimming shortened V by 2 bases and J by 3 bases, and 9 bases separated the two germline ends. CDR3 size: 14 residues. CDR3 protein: CASSLGLPNQPQHF. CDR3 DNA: TGTGCCAGCAGCTTAGGGCTTCCCAATCAGCCCCAGCATTTT.

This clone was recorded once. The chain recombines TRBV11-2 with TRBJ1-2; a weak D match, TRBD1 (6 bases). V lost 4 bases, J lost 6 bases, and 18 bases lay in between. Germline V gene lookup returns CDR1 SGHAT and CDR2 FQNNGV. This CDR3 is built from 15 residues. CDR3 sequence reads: CASSSLWDKVDGYTF. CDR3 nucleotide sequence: TGTGCCAGCAGCTCCCTTTGGGACAAGGTCGATGGCTACACCTTC.

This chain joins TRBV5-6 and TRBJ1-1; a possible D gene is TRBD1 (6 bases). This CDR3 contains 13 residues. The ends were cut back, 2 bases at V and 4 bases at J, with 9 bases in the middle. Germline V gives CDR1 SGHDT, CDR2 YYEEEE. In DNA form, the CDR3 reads TGTGCCAGCAGCTTTACAGGGCCCACTGAAGCTTTCTTT. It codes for CASSFTGPTEAFF.

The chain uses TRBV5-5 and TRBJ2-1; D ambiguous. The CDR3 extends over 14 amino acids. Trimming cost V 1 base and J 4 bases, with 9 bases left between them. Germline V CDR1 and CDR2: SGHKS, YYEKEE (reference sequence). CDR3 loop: CASSLSWQYNEQFF. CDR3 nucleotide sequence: TGTGCCAGCAGCTTGAGTTGGCAATACAATGAGCAGTTCTTC.

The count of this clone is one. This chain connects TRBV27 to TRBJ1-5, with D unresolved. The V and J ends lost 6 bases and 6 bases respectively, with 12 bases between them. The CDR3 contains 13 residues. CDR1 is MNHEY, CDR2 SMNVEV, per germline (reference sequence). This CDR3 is CASSPRPFQPQHF. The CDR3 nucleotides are TGTGCCAGCAGCCCCCGGCCGTTTCAGCCCCAGCATTTT.

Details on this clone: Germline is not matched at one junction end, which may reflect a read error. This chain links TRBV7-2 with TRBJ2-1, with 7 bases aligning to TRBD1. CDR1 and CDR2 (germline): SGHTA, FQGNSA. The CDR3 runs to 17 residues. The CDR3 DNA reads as TGTGCCAGCAGTTTAGGCCACGGGACAGCCCGATACAATGAGCAGTTCTTC. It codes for CASSLGHGTARYNEQFF. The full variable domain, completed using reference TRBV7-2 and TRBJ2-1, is GAGVSQSPSNKVTEKGKDVELRCDPISGHTALYWYRQSLGQGLEFLIYFQGNSAPDKSGLPSDRFSAERTGGSVSTLTIQRTQQEDSAVYLCASSLGHGTARYNEQFFGPGTRLTVL.

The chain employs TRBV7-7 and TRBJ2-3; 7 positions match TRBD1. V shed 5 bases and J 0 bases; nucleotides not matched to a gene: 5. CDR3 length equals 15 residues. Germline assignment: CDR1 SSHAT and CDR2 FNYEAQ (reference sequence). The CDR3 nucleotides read TGTGCCAGCAGCGAGGGGACAGCTAGCACAGATACGCAGTATTTT. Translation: CASSEGTASTDTQYF.

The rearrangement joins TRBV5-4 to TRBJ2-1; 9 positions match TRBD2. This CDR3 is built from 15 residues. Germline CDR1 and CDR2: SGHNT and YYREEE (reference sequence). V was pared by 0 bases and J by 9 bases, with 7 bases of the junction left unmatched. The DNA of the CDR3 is TGTGCCAGCAGCTTGGGGGGCGGGAGGGCCACTGAGCAGTTCTTC. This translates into CASSLGGGRATEQFF.

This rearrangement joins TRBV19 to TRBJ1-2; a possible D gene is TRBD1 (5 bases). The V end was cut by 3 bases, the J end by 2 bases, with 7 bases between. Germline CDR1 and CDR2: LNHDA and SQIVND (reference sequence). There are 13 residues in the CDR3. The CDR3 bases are TGTGCCAGTAGTATCCACAGGAACTATGGCTACACCTTC. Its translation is CASSIHRNYGYTF.

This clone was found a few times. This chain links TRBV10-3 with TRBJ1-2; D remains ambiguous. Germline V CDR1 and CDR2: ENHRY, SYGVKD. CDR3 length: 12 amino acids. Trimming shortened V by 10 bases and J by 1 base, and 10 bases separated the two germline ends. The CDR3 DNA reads TGTGCCACCCTAGCGGATAACTATGGCTACACCTTC. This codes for CATLADNYGYTF.

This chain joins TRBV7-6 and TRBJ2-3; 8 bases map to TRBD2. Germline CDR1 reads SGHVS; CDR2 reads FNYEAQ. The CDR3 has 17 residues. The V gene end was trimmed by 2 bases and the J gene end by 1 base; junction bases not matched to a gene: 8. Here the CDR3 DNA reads TGTGCCAGCAGCTTAAGATCGGCGGGAGGAGGCACAGATACGCAGTATTTT. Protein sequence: CASSLRSAGGGTDTQYF.

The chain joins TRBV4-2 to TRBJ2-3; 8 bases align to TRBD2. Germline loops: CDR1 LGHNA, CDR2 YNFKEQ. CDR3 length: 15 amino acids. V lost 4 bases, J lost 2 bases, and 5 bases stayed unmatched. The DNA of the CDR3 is TGTGCCAGCAGCCCAACTAGCGGTTTCACAGATACGCAGTATTTT. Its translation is CASSPTSGFTDTQYF.

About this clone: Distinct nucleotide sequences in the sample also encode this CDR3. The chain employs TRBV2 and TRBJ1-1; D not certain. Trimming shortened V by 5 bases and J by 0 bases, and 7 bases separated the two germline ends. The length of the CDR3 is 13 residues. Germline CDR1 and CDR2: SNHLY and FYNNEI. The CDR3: CASSRDLNTEAFF. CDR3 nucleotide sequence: TGTGCCAGCAGTCGTGACCTGAACACTGAAGCTTTCTTT.

DNA of the CDR3: TGTGCCAGCAGCTTGGTCGGGCTAGCGGGAGAGGGAGAGACCCAGTACTTC. This translates into CASSLVGLAGEGETQYF. The J gene is TRBJ2-5, the V gene TRBV5-8, with 10 bases aligning to TRBD2. Per germline, CDR1 SGHTS and CDR2 YDEGEE. This CDR3 is 17 amino acids long. V was clipped by 0 bases and J by 4 bases; unmatched bases: 9.

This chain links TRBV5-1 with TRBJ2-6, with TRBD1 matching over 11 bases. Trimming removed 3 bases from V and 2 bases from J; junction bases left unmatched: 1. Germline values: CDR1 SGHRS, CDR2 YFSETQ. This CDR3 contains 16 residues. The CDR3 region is CASSSGQGAGANVLTF. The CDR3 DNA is TGCGCCAGCAGCTCGGGACAGGGGGCTGGGGCCAACGTCCTGACTTTC.

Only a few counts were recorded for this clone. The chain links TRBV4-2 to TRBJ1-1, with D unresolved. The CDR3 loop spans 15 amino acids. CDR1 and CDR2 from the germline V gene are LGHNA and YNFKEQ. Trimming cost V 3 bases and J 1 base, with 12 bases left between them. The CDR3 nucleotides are TGTGCCAGCAGCCACGGACTAGGCGGGAACACTGAAGCTTTCTTT. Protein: CASSHGLGGNTEAFF.

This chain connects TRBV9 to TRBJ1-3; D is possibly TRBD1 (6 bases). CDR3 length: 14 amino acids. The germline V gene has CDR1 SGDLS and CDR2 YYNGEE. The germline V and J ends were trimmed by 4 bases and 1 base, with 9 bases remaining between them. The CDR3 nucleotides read TGTGCCAGCAGCCGGACAGTTTCTGGAAACACCATATATTTT. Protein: CASSRTVSGNTIYF.

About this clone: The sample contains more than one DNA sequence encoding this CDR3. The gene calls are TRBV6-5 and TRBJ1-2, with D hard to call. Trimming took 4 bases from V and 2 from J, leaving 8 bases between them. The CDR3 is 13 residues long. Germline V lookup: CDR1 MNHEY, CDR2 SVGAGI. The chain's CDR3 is CASSSRENYGYTF. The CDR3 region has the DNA TGTGCCAGCAGTTCCAGAGAAAACTATGGCTACACCTTC.

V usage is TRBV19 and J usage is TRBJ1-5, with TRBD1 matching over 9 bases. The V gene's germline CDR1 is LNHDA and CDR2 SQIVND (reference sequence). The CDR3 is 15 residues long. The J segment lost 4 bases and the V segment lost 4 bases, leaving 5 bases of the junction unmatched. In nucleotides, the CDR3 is TGTGCCAGTAGTAGCAACAGGGGGCGAAATCAGCCCCAGCATTTT. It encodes CASSSNRGRNQPQHF.

The DNA of the CDR3 is TGCAGCGTCCCAAGGGAGGGGGGCCTTACCGGGGAGCTGTTTTTT. As protein: CSVPREGGLTGELFF. V is TRBV29-1 and J is TRBJ2-2, with a possible D match to TRBD2 (7 bases). The CDR3 runs to 15 residues. The germline V gene has CDR1 SQVTM and CDR2 ANQGSEA. Trimming removed 6 bases from V and 5 bases from J, with 19 bases in between.

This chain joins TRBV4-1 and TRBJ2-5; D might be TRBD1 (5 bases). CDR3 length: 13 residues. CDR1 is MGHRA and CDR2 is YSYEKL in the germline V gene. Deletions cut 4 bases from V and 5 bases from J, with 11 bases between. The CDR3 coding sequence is TGCGCCAGCAGCCCCAGGTCAGGGGAGACCCAGTACTTC. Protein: CASSPRSGETQYF.